Sequencing of this T cell receptor (beta chain) was carried out in a study of memory CD4+ T cells and cytomegalovirus serostatus. Study information: Donors were healthy Belgian adults, under 10 CMV seropositive and approximately 25 seronegative. Study outcomes and limitations: CD4+ memory repertoires contained about two fifths of the 164 reported CMV TCRbeta sequences.

Regarding this clone: Antigen unknown.

This CDR3 spans 14 amino acids. V trimming: 7 bases; J trimming: 6 bases; junction bases outside the gene matches: 7. CDR1 and CDR2 (germline): WSHSY, SAAADI. Using immunoSEQ multiplex PCR, the repertoire was profiled, and TCRdb retains in-frame clones only, with some absent. Seen here are tens of thousands of clones, over 60% observed once, and the top ten hold around 1.1%. The sort gate was single viable CD3+CD4+CD8-CD45RO+ cells for memory CD4+ T cells. CMV serostatus came from serum IgG against pp150, pp28, p38, p52. Total CD4+ T cells were enriched by CD4 positive selection. This sequence was found in an adult in good health and CMV-seronegative. The sample was memory CD4+ T cells from blood. V is TRBV10-2 and J is TRBJ2-1; TRBD2 matches 9 bases. The CDR3 coding sequence is TGCGCCAGCATGGCGGGAGGGCCGGGCAATGAGCAGTTCTTC. Protein sequence: CASMAGGPGNEQFF.